This entry describes one T cell receptor beta chain. The CDR3 sequence is 14 residues long. V was pared by 4 bases and J by 2 bases, with 3 bases of the junction left unmatched. CDR1 and CDR2 (germline): SGHRS, YFSETQ. This sample was included in a study of T-cell memory formation after mild COVID-19. TCRdb analysed the 5' RACE reads with MiXCR anew, one entry per CDR3 protein. This sample has hundreds of thousands of distinct CDR3 sequences, with 14% found just once. This chain joins TRBV5-1 and TRBJ2-3, with 8 bases that match TRBD1. This clonotype was sampled from a man aged 18 to 29 who had mild COVID-19 (a few samples of this study predate the infection). Cell type and time point are not known. The material sequenced was PBMCs or a T cell subset sorted from them (not recorded which). CDR3 residues: CASSTGQDTDTQYF. DNA for the CDR3: TGCGCCAGCAGCACGGGACAGGACACAGATACGCAGTATTTT. Filled out from reference TRBV5-1 and TRBJ2-3, the complete variable domain reads KAGVTQTPRYLIKTRGQQVTLSCSPISGHRSVSWYQQTPGQGLQFLFEYFSETQRNKGNFPGRFSGRQFSNSRSEMNVSTLELGDSALYLCASSTGQDTDTQYFGPGTRLTVL.